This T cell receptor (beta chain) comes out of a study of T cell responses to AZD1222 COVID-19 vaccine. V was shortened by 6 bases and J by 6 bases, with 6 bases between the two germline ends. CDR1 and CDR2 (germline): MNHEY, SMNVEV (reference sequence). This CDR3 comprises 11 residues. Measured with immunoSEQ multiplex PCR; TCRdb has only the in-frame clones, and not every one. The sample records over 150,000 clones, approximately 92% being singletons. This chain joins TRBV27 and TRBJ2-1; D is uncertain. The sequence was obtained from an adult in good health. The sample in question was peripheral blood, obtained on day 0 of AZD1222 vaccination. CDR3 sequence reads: CASSLFNEQFF. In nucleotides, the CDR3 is TGTGCCAGCAGCCTGTTCAATGAGCAGTTCTTC.